Each of the 24 T cell receptor beta chains below was sequenced from the same sample in a study of response to subunit inactivated influenza vaccine. TCRdb redid the calling of the RT-PCR reads with MiXCR, one entry per CDR3 protein. The sample carries around 250,000 distinct CDR3 sequences, less than 15% recorded once. Sequences were derived from non-naive T cells sorted from PBMCs, sampled around 14 days before vaccination. The receptors derive from a man aged 50-60 years who received an inactivated influenza vaccine.

The V gene is TRBV7-9, the J gene TRBJ1-3, with 10 bases that match TRBD1. The germline gives CDR1 SEHNR, CDR2 FQNEAQ (reference sequence). The CDR3 totals 16 residues. Unmatched junction bases numbered 7, after V lost 5 bases and J lost 3 bases. This chain's CDR3 is CASSPRQGASGNTIYF. CDR3 sequence (DNA): TGTGCCAGCAGCCCGCGACAGGGGGCAAGTGGAAACACCATATATTTT.

This clonotype was detected ten times or more. The genes are TRBV5-6 and TRBJ2-2; D may be TRBD1 (5 bases). CDR3 size: 15 residues. CDR1 is SGHDT and CDR2 is YYEEEE in the germline V gene. V was trimmed by 2 bases and J by 7 bases, leaving 15 bases between them. Written as DNA, the CDR3 is TGTGCCAGCAGCTTCTTTGGGGCCTGGGGCGGGGAGCTGTTTTTT. Translation gives CASSFFGAWGGELFF.

The gene calls are TRBV7-9 and TRBJ2-1; TRBD1 aligns across 7 bases. V lost 5 bases to trimming and J lost 6 bases; unmatched junction nucleotides: 1. This CDR3 comprises 12 residues. Germline V gene sequence: CDR1 SEHNR, CDR2 FQNEAQ (reference sequence). CDR3 loop: CASSRTGNEQFF. CDR3 bases: TGTGCCAGCAGCCGGACAGGCAATGAGCAGTTCTTC.

This clonotype was picked up many times. The chain couples TRBV7-2 to TRBJ1-5; possible D gene TRBD1, 5 bases. Trimming took 3 bases from V and 3 from J, leaving 9 bases between them. This CDR3 is built from 14 residues. Germline assignment: CDR1 SGHTA and CDR2 FQGNSA. The CDR3 region has the DNA TGTGCCAGCAGCTTCGAGGGGAACAATCAGCCCCAGCATTTT. It translates to CASSFEGNNQPQHF.

This clonotype was observed a handful of times. The chain recombines TRBV21-1 with TRBJ2-1. TRBV21-1 is a documented pseudogene. CDR3 length: 17 amino acids. The CDR3 loop is CASSKAAGTRSYNEQFF. In DNA form, the CDR3 reads TGTGCCAGCAGCAAAGCCGCCGGCACGCGGTCCTACAATGAGCAGTTCTTC.

This clonotype was counted only a few times. This chain joins TRBV29-1 and TRBJ2-7, with D perhaps matching TRBD2 (6 bases). Germline V gene data show CDR1 as SQVTM and CDR2 as ANQGSEA. V was shortened by 3 bases and J by 0 bases, with 15 bases between the two germline ends. This CDR3 comprises 15 residues. CDR3 bases: TGCAGCGTTGAGGGACTTCCCGGGAGCTCCTACGAGCAGTACTTC. This translates into CSVEGLPGSSYEQYF.

In its sample, this clonotype was seen a few times. The CDR3 DNA sequence: TGTGCCAGCAGCCGCCATACAGGGGTTGAGCAGTTCTTC. Residues: CASSRHTGVEQFF. The chain recombines TRBV14 with TRBJ2-1, with 7 nucleotides matching TRBD1. V shed 4 bases, J shed 9 bases, and the junction held 6 bases outside the gene matches. Germline V gene sequence: CDR1 SGHDN, CDR2 FVKESK. The CDR3 covers 13 residues.

This clonotype occurred a few times. The chain couples TRBV7-8 to TRBJ2-1; 7 bases are a match to TRBD1. The junction had 14 bases not matched to a gene; V was cut back by 1 base and J by 5 bases. The CDR3 totals 18 residues. Germline V gene sequence: CDR1 SGHVS, CDR2 FQNEAQ. The CDR3 DNA follows: TGTGCCAGCAGCTTAGTGGCCCGAGGGGGCGTATCAAACAATGAGCAGTTCTTC. Its protein is CASSLVARGGVSNNEQFF.

This clonotype showed up many times. The rearrangement joins TRBV7-2 to TRBJ1-5; D is perhaps TRBD1 (6 bases). The V gene lost 6 bases and the J gene lost 6 bases, with 12 bases spanning the gap. CDR1 and CDR2 (germline): SGHTA, FQGNSA. The length of the CDR3 is 13 residues. The CDR3 loop reads CASSEGVSQPQHF. The DNA of the CDR3 is TGTGCCAGCAGTGAGGGGGTTAGTCAGCCCCAGCATTTT.

The rearrangement joins TRBV4-2 to TRBJ1-4; D gene uncertain. The V gene lost 0 bases and the J gene lost 1 base, with 6 bases spanning the gap. Germline-derived CDR1 and CDR2 are LGHNA and YNFKEQ. The CDR3 has 15 amino acids. CDR3 in DNA: TGTGCCAGCAGCCAAGACCGGGGAACTAATGAAAAACTGTTTTTT. Translation: CASSQDRGTNEKLFF.

This clonotype was observed at least ten times. The V gene is TRBV5-1, the J gene TRBJ2-5; a weak D match, TRBD2 (6 bases). Trimming removed 0 bases from V and 4 bases from J, with 13 bases in between. The CDR3 consists of 15 residues. The germline gives CDR1 SGHRS, CDR2 YFSETQ. The CDR3 sequence is CASSLVVGSGETQYF. CDR3 in DNA: TGCGCCAGCAGCTTGGTGGTCGGGAGTGGAGAGACCCAGTACTTC. Based on the CDR3 plus reference TRBV5-1 and TRBJ2-5, the full variable domain is KAGVTQTPRYLIKTRGQQVTLSCSPISGHRSVSWYQQTPGQGLQFLFEYFSETQRNKGNFPGRFSGRQFSNSRSEMNVSTLELGDSALYLCASSLVVGSGETQYFGPGTRLLVL.

There are many counts of this clonotype. The J gene is TRBJ2-7, the V gene TRBV28, with D possibly being TRBD2 (6 bases). Germline assignment: CDR1 MDHEN and CDR2 SYDVKM. Trimming shortened V by 6 bases and J by 6 bases, and 24 bases separated the two germline ends. This CDR3 has 16 amino acids. The CDR3 reads CASRNAYGTDWIEQYF. CDR3 coding DNA: TGTGCCAGCAGAAATGCGTACGGGACTGACTGGATCGAGCAGTACTTC.

This clonotype came up many times. The genes are TRBV4-1 and TRBJ2-1; no clear D gene. Between the trimmed V and J ends, which lost 4 bases and 4 bases, there was a span of 26 bases. Germline CDR1 MGHRA, CDR2 YSYEKL. The CDR3 has 19 residues. DNA for the CDR3: TGCGCCAGCAGCCCCTCCCTATTGGCCCGGCGGAAGGCGTACAATGAGCAGTTCTTC. Protein: CASSPSLLARRKAYNEQFF.

This clonotype was seen at least ten times. The rearrangement links TRBV5-1 to TRBJ2-5; 10 bases fit TRBD2. The trim removed 3 bases at V and 2 bases at J, leaving 1 base unmatched. This CDR3 spans 14 amino acids. Germline assignment: CDR1 SGHRS and CDR2 YFSETQ. Here the CDR3 reads CASSSTSGQETQYF. The CDR3 coding sequence is TGCGCCAGCAGCTCGACTAGCGGGCAAGAGACCCAGTACTTC.

This clonotype was recorded a few times. V is TRBV7-2 and J is TRBJ2-7, with TRBD2 matching 11 bases. Trimming cost V 1 base and J 3 bases; bases outside gene matches: 5. The CDR3 consists of 16 residues. CDR1 SGHTA and CDR2 FQGNSA come from the germline V gene. For the CDR3, the DNA is TGTGCCAGCAGCTTAGGGGGTAGCGGGGGGGTCTACGAGCAGTACTTC. Translating it yields CASSLGGSGGVYEQYF. Filled out from reference TRBV7-2 and TRBJ2-7, the complete variable domain reads GAGVSQSPSNKVTEKGKDVELRCDPISGHTALYWYRQSLGQGLEFLIYFQGNSAPDKSGLPSDRFSAERTGGSVSTLTIQRTQQEDSAVYLCASSLGGSGGVYEQYFGPGTRLTVT.

This clonotype came up many times. V is TRBV5-1 and J is TRBJ2-1; possibly TRBD1 for D (7 bases). The CDR3 contains 13 residues. The germline V and J ends were trimmed by 4 bases and 9 bases, with 14 bases remaining between them. Per the germline V gene, CDR1 is SGHRS and CDR2 is YFSETQ. The CDR3 nucleotides are TGCGCCAGCAGCCCTCCCCAGGGGGGTGAGCAGTTCTTC. Its protein product is CASSPPQGGEQFF.

This rearrangement joins TRBV25-1 to TRBJ2-3, with 8 bases matching TRBD1. This CDR3 has 13 residues. The trim removed 10 bases at V and 6 bases at J, leaving 9 bases unmatched. Per the germline V gene, CDR1 is MGHDK and CDR2 is SYGVNS. This CDR3 reads CATRTGPRDTQYF. The CDR3 DNA is TGTGCCACCCGGACAGGGCCAAGGGATACGCAGTATTTT.

The chain carries TRBV4-1 and TRBJ1-2; a possible D gene is TRBD1 (5 bases). CDR3 size: 14 residues. Trimming took off 1 base at V and 4 bases at J, with 10 bases between the two ends. Germline V gene data show CDR1 as MGHRA and CDR2 as YSYEKL. CDR3 loop: CASSQGQLFYGYTF. The CDR3, as DNA: TGCGCCAGCAGCCAAGGACAGCTCTTCTATGGCTACACCTTC.

V and J are TRBV7-2 and TRBJ1-5; D uncertain. The germline CDR1 and CDR2 sequences are SGHTA and FQGNSA. V was clipped by 4 bases and J by 0 bases, with 7 bases between them. This CDR3 has 14 amino acids. The chain's CDR3 is CASSYSSSNQPQHF. CDR3 nucleotides: TGTGCCAGCAGCTATAGTAGTAGCAATCAGCCCCAGCATTTT.

This clonotype has a single count. With a much larger clone just one base away, this may be a read error. This chain links TRBV11-2 with TRBJ2-2; 9 bases are a match to TRBD2. Per germline, CDR1 SGHAT and CDR2 FQNNGV. Trimming at V came to 8 bases and at J to 2 bases, leaving 9 bases not matched to a gene. The CDR3 extends over 16 amino acids. The CDR3, as DNA: TGTGCCAGCGGCCCCGCGGGGGGGATTAACACCGGGGAGCTGTTTTTT. It encodes CASGPAGGINTGELFF.

This clonotype was observed at least ten times. The chain joins TRBV6-5 to TRBJ2-7, with a tentative D call TRBD1 (6 bases). V was shortened by 0 bases and J by 1 base, with 7 bases between the two germline ends. Germline CDR1 and CDR2: MNHEY and SVGAGI. The CDR3 has 14 amino acids. CDR3 DNA: TGTGCCAGCAGTTACTCAAGGGGGTCCTACGAGCAGTACTTC. It encodes CASSYSRGSYEQYF.

There are a few counts of this clonotype. V is TRBV20-1 and J is TRBJ2-1, with TRBD2 matching 7 bases. CDR1 and CDR2 from the germline V gene are DFQATT and SNEGSKA (reference sequence). This CDR3 contains 13 residues. J was trimmed by 5 bases and V by 3 bases; bases with no gene match: 4. CDR3 in DNA: TGCAGTGCTAGGAGCGGGATAGACAATGAGCAGTTCTTC. The encoded protein is CSARSGIDNEQFF.

This chain joins TRBV7-8 and TRBJ2-7, with D tentatively TRBD1 (5 bases). The CDR3 spans 17 residues. CDR1 SGHVS and CDR2 FQNEAQ come from the germline V gene. Trimming pared 1 base from V and 4 bases from J, leaving 20 bases between. The CDR3 sequence: CASSLVESRSKGYEQYF. The CDR3 nucleotides read TGTGCCAGCAGCTTAGTGGAAAGTCGCTCAAAGGGGTACGAGCAGTACTTC.

This clonotype was recorded at least ten times. The rearrangement joins TRBV6-2 or TRBV6-3 to TRBJ2-7; 7 bases align to TRBD2. The CDR3 has 14 amino acids. J was trimmed by 4 bases and V by 2 bases; bases with no gene match: 5. From germline, CDR1 is MNHEY and CDR2 SVGEGT. The CDR3 is CASSYAGVGYEQYF. The CDR3 nucleotides are TGTGCCAGCAGTTACGCGGGAGTAGGTTACGAGCAGTACTTC.